This is a list of T cell receptor beta chains from one sample in a study of neurological immune-mediated disorders. TCRdb independently ran MiXCR on the 5' RACE reads; one entry per CDR3 protein. The sample includes 25,000 to 30,000 distinct CDR3 sequences, about 6.9% seen only once; the top ten take about 9%. The specimen sequenced was PBMCs. These receptor sequences come from a woman in her forties or fifties in good health. CDR3s include the opening cysteine and the closing phenylalanine or tryptophan. The order of the fields is V gene, clone size, J gene, D gene, CDR3 DNA, CDR3 protein. The D gene is left open where the match is weak. Size is stated for part of the rows, as once, few or many counts, or as a class when the clone is expanded.

TRBV20-1	many	TRBJ2-5	.	TGCAGTGCTGTGATTTCAGGGGGAGGCCAAGAGACCCAGTACTTC	CSAVISGGGQETQYF
TRBV7-2	.	TRBJ2-7	.	TGTGCCAGCAGCTTAGAACACAGGGTAATGAGCGAGCAGTACTTC	CASSLEHRVMSEQYF
TRBV5-1	many	TRBJ2-3	.	TGCGCCAGCAGCTTGGGGTCGTCGGATAGCACAGATACGCAGTATTTT	CASSLGSSDSTDTQYF
TRBV18	many	TRBJ2-7	.	TGTGCCAGCTCCCGGACGCCAAGCTCCTACGAGCAGTACTTC	CASSRTPSSYEQYF
TRBV10-3	medium-sized	TRBJ2-2	.	TGTGCCATCAGTATTAGGTCGGGGGAGCTGTTTTTT	CAISIRSGELFF
TRBV6-2/TRBV6-3	many	TRBJ2-1	TRBD2	TGTGCCAGCAGTCGGACTAGAGGGCGATACAATGAGCAGTTCTTC	CASSRTRGRYNEQFF
TRBV5-1	many	TRBJ2-5	TRBD2	TGCGCCAGCAGCTTGACGGGGGGGGGACAAGAGACCCAGTACTTC	CASSLTGGGQETQYF
TRBV12-3/TRBV12-4	many	TRBJ2-7	.	TGTGCCAGCAGTTCCCCGGGGGGCGGAAGAAGCTACGAGCAGTACTTC	CASSSPGGGRSYEQYF
TRBV5-6	medium-sized	TRBJ1-2	.	TGTGCCAGCAGCTTGAGAAATAACGAAGGCTACACCTTC	CASSLRNNEGYTF
TRBV7-3	many	TRBJ2-1	TRBD2	TGTGCCAGCAGCTTAACCGGGACTAGCGCGTACAATGAGCAGTTCTTC	CASSLTGTSAYNEQFF
TRBV29-1	many	TRBJ2-1	.	TGCAGCGTTATACTCATCATCTCCTACAATGAGCAGTTCTTC	CSVILIISYNEQFF
TRBV20-1	many	TRBJ2-7	TRBD2	TGCAGTGCTAGAGACGGGACTACCTACGAGCAGTACTTC	CSARDGTTYEQYF
TRBV19	few	TRBJ1-1	.	TGTGCCAGTACCCCGGGGAGAACTGAAGCTTTCTTT	CASTPGRTEAFF
TRBV7-9	medium-sized	TRBJ2-7	.	TGTGCCAGCAGCACTCGTGACCTAGGGGTCTACGAGCAGTACTTC	CASSTRDLGVYEQYF
TRBV5-4	many	TRBJ1-5	TRBD1	TGTGCCAGCAGCCTCACAGGGGCTAGCAATCAGCCCCAGCATTTT	CASSLTGASNQPQHF
TRBV7-8	many	TRBJ2-1	.	TGTGCCAGCAGCTTAGACGGGAACTCCTACAATGAGCAGTTCTTC	CASSLDGNSYNEQFF
TRBV30	many	TRBJ1-1	.	TGTGCCTGGAGTGTACGGAACACTGAAGCTTTCTTT	CAWSVRNTEAFF
TRBV28	many	TRBJ2-6	.	TGTGCCAGCAGCCGCCAGGGGCAGTTGACCCCTGGGGCCAACGTCCTGACTTTC	CASSRQGQLTPGANVLTF
TRBV5-5	many	TRBJ2-5	TRBD2	TGTGCCAGCAGCAAGGGACTAGCGGACAAAGAGACCCAGTACTTC	CASSKGLADKETQYF
TRBV19	many	TRBJ1-1	.	TGTGCCAGTACTGTATATGGGTCACAACCCCGTTACACTGAAGCTTTCTTT	CASTVYGSQPRYTEAFF
TRBV5-6	many	TRBJ2-5	.	TGTGCCAGCAGCTTGGCCTCGCCCCAAGAGACCCAGTACTTC	CASSLASPQETQYF
TRBV7-6	many	TRBJ2-1	TRBD2	TGTGCCAGCAGCTTAGCCCCGGGACTAGCGCTGGACAATGAGCAGTTCTTC	CASSLAPGLALDNEQFF
TRBV5-1	many	TRBJ1-5	.	TGCGCCAGCAGCCCTGGCGGGGGTAGCAATCAGCCCCAGCATTTT	CASSPGGGSNQPQHF
TRBV15	.	TRBJ2-5	TRBD2	TGTGCCACCAACAGCCTAGCGGGAGAGACCCAGTACTTC	CATNSLAGETQYF
TRBV6-1	many	TRBJ1-6	.	TGTGCCAGCACCCCGACCCAGGGGCTCTATAATTCACCCCTCCACTTT	CASTPTQGLYNSPLHF
TRBV14	many	TRBJ2-1	.	TGTGCCAGCAGCCCGGCGGACTCCTACAATGAGCAGTTCTTC	CASSPADSYNEQFF
TRBV20-1	many	TRBJ2-7	TRBD2	TGCAGTGCTCGGGCTAGCGGATACGAGCAGTACTTC	CSARASGYEQYF
TRBV6-5	many	TRBJ1-1	.	TGTGCCAGCACCCAGCAGGGGCGCGCTGAAGCTTTCTTT	CASTQQGRAEAFF
TRBV5-6	many	TRBJ1-1	TRBD1	TGTGCCAGCAGCCTCACCGCCGGGACAGCGAACACTGAAGCTTTCTTT	CASSLTAGTANTEAFF
TRBV20-1	many	TRBJ2-1	.	TGCAGTGCCAGAGTCCCCGGGGTCAATGAGCAGTTCTTC	CSARVPGVNEQFF
TRBV10-2	many	TRBJ1-6	TRBD1	TGCGCCAGCAGGGACAGGTGGGATTCACCCCTCCACTTT	CASRDRWDSPLHF
TRBV5-6	many	TRBJ1-3	.	TGTGCCAGCAGCTTGCACGGACCCTCTGGAAACACCATATATTTT	CASSLHGPSGNTIYF
TRBV20-1	.	TRBJ1-5	TRBD1	TGCAGTGCCCGAGACAGGGACGGCAATCAGCCCCAGCATTTT	CSARDRDGNQPQHF
TRBV27	many	TRBJ2-1	TRBD1	TGTGCCAGCGGAGCCATGGGACAGGCTTACAATGAGCAGTTCTTC	CASGAMGQAYNEQFF
TRBV15	medium-sized	TRBJ1-5	.	TGTGCCACCAGCAGAGAGACTAGCAATCAGCCCCAGCATTTT	CATSRETSNQPQHF
TRBV12-3/TRBV12-4	many	TRBJ1-2	.	TGTGCCAGCAGTTTAGGGCCGAACGTAAACTATGGCTACACCTTC	CASSLGPNVNYGYTF
TRBV12-3/TRBV12-4	many	TRBJ2-3	TRBD2	TGTGCCAGCAGTTTAGGACTAGCGAACACAGATACGCAGTATTTT	CASSLGLANTDTQYF
TRBV18	many	TRBJ2-7	TRBD2	TGTGCCAGCTCACCACCAAGCGGGAATTATGGCTACGAGCAGTACTTC	CASSPPSGNYGYEQYF
TRBV20-1	many	TRBJ1-6	.	TGCAGTGCTAGAGCCGGCAGCACAAGGAATTCACCCCTCCACTTT	CSARAGSTRNSPLHF
TRBV24-1	many	TRBJ2-6	TRBD1	TGTGCCACCAGTGCAGCGCAGGGGGAGTTCTCTGGGGCCAACGTCCTGACTTTC	CATSAAQGEFSGANVLTF
TRBV10-3	many	TRBJ1-1	TRBD1	TGTGCCATCAGTGAGCAACAGGGGTTCACTGAAGCTTTCTTT	CAISEQQGFTEAFF
TRBV6-1	many	TRBJ2-3	.	TGTGCCAGCAGTAGCAAGCCTAGGCCAGATACGCAGTATTTT	CASSSKPRPDTQYF
TRBV7-2	medium-sized	TRBJ1-6	.	TGTGCCAGCAGCTTACAGAGGTCACCCCTCCACTTT	CASSLQRSPLHF
TRBV20-1	many	TRBJ2-3	.	TGCAGTGCTAGAGATCACAGGATGCATACGCAGTATTTT	CSARDHRMHTQYF
TRBV7-8	many	TRBJ2-1	.	TGTGCCAGCAGCTTAGGGGCAGGGAACCTAAATGAGCAGTTCTTC	CASSLGAGNLNEQFF
TRBV7-2	many	TRBJ2-2	.	TGTGCCAGCAGCTTAGAGGGGAACACCGGGGAGCTGTTTTTT	CASSLEGNTGELFF
TRBV5-1	many	TRBJ2-2	TRBD1	TGCGCCAGCAGCTCCGGGACAGCGAACACCGGGGAGCTGTTTTTT	CASSSGTANTGELFF
TRBV15	many	TRBJ2-4	.	TGTGCCACCAGCAGACCAGACCCCAGGGAAAACATTCAGTACTTC	CATSRPDPRENIQYF
TRBV30	once	TRBJ2-2	.	TGTGCCTGGAGATGGCAATACGGGGAGCTGTTTTTT	CAWRWQYGELFF
TRBV28	many	TRBJ2-1	.	TGTGCCAGCACCGGGGGGCCCTACAATGAGCAGTTCTTC	CASTGGPYNEQFF